This T cell receptor beta chain was profiled in a study of T-cell reconstitution after alpha-beta-depleted transplantation in children. Study-wide points: About two months after transplant, alpha-beta T cells reportedly came from several hundred expanded graft clones. The study traced high day-60 TCRbeta diversity in some patients to surviving recipient T cells and thymic progenitors. From newly produced T cells came most of the T-cell counts and diversity one year after transplant.

Worth noting for this clonotype: Its antigen is not identified.

J gave up 7 bases and V 5 bases, and 5 bases lay outside the gene matches. This CDR3 has 15 residues. A library of TCRbeta sequences, prepared with unique molecular identifiers, was generated. Each CDR3 protein is one row after TCRdb ran MiXCR on the PCR reads. In the table there are about 980,000 distinct CDR3 sequences, about 26% of which are singletons. The rearrangement joins TRBV12-3 or TRBV12-4 to TRBJ1-6, with TRBD1 matching over 10 bases. The origin of this receptor is a boy younger than two who had a stem cell transplant for SCID, so the T cells may come from the graft donor. Sample: PBMCs, mostly from graft donor cells, taken 360 days after TCRalphabeta/CD19-depleted stem cell transplant. In DNA, the CDR3 is TGTGCCAGCAGTCGCATGGGACAGGGGAATTCACCCCTCCACTTT. Translation: CASSRMGQGNSPLHF.